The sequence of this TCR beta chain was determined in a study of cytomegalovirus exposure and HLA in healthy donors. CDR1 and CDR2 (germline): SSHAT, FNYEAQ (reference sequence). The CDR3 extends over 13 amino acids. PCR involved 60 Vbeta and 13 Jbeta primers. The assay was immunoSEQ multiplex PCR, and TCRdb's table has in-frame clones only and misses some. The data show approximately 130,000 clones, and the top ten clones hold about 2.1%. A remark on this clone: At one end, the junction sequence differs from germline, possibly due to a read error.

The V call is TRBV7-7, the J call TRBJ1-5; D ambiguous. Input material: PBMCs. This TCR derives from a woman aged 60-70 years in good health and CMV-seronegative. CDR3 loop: CASSPNSNQPQHF. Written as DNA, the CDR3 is TGTGCTAGCAGCCCTAATAGCAATCAGCCCCAGCATTTT.